This T cell receptor (beta chain) is from a study of CD8 T cells in ankylosing spondylitis. General observations from the study: There was reportedly significant enrichment of clones that were disease-linked in matched ankylosing spondylitis synovial fluid.

V lost 2 bases and J lost 5, with 6 bases in between. CDR3 length equals 13 residues. This clonotype was picked up a small number of times. Antigen specificity is unknown. TCRdb reprocessed the 5' RACE reads with MiXCR, giving one entry per CDR3 protein. The sample lists 25,000 to 35,000 distinct CDR3 sequences, roughly 29% seen once, with 45% in the top ten. The sample consisted of synovial fluid, either unsorted or a sorted T cell fraction (not recorded which). The chain couples TRBV12-3 or TRBV12-4 to TRBJ2-2; no definite D call. The source is a male donor with ankylosing spondylitis. CDR3 amino acids: CASSLWGTGELFF. DNA for the CDR3: TGTGCCAGCAGTTTATGGGGAACCGGGGAGCTGTTTTTT.